This T cell receptor (beta chain) was recovered during a study of blood T cells in healthy people across ages. Study-wide results and limits: Because donor CMV status was unknown, expanded clonotype changes were possibly confounded. Per million T cells, TCR beta diversity dropped roughly linearly as age increased. Compared with aged donors, long-lived donors showed fewer expanded clones, suggesting selection.

With regard to this clonotype: Its antigen remains unknown.

For the second PCR, which ran for about 7 to 11 cycles, a sample-barcoded 5' primer and a J-beta primer mix were used. TCRdb reanalysed the 5' RACE reads using MiXCR and keeps one entry per CDR3 protein. In the table there are around 1.5 million distinct CDR3 sequences, 40% to 50% of which are singletons. The junction had 6 bases not matched to a gene; V was cut back by 6 bases and J by 5 bases. The CDR3 runs 16 residues. Germline CDR1 reads SNHLY; CDR2 reads FYNNEI. The clonotype was recovered from a young woman in good health. Material for sequencing was blood. J is TRBJ2-2 and V is TRBV2; 13 nucleotides match TRBD2. The chain's CDR3 is CASRTSGGPGTGELFF. In DNA form, the CDR3 reads TGTGCCAGCAGGACTAGCGGGGGGCCGGGGACCGGGGAGCTGTTTTTT.